This T cell receptor beta chain comes out of a study of OX40 agonist ivuxolimab in advanced cancers. Trimming took 5 bases from V and 1 from J, leaving 8 bases between them. This CDR3 has 13 residues. Per germline, CDR1 SGHTA and CDR2 FQGNSA. Sequencing used immunoSEQ multiplex PCR; TCRdb keeps in-frame clones, though not all of them. This sample has about 73,000 clones, with under 90% found just once. The material sequenced was CD4+ or CD8+ T cells sorted from blood, taken in a trial of the OX40 agonist ivuxolimab. V gene TRBV7-2 combines with J gene TRBJ1-1, with D possibly matching TRBD1 (6 bases). The sequence was obtained from an adult with an advanced solid tumor such as melanoma, head and neck, liver or kidney cancer. The CDR3 here is CASSEQGNTEAFF. The CDR3 DNA follows: TGTGCCAGCAGCGAACAGGGGAACACTGAAGCTTTCTTT.